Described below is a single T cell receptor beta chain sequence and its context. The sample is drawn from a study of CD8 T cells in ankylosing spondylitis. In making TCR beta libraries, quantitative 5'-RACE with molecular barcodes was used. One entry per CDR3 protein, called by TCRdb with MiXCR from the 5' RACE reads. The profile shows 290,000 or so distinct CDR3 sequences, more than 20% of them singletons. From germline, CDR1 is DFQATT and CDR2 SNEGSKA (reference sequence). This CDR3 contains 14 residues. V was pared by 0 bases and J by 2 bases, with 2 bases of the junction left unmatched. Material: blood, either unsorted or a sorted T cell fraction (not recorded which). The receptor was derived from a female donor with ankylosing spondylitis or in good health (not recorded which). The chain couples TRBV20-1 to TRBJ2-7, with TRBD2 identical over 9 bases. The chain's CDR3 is CSARDPSGTYEQYF. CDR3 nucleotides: TGCAGTGCTAGAGATCCTAGCGGGACCTACGAGCAGTACTTC.